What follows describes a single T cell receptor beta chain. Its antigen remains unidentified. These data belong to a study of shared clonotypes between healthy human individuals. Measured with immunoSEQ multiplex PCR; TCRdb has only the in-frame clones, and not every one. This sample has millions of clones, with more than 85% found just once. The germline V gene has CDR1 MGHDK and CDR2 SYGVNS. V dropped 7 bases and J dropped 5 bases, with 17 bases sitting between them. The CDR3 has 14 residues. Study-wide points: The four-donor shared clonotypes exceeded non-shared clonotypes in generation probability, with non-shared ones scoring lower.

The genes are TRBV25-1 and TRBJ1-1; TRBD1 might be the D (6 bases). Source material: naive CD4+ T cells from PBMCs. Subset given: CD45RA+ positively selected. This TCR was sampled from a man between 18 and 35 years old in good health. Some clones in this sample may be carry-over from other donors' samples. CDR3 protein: CASMWGGSATEAFF. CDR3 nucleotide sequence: TGTGCCAGCATGTGGGGGGGCTCGGCGACTGAAGCTTTCTTT.